The rows below give T cell receptor beta chains drawn from one sample of a study of beta chain features in type 1 diabetes. Here immunoSEQ multiplex PCR was the method, and the copy in TCRdb shows in-frame clones only, minus some. Counted here are about 650,000 clones, approximately 13% occurring once; the ten biggest clones make up around 0.12%. The source material was naive CD4+ T cells from blood. The receptor source for this set is a young man with type 1 diabetes. Both conserved end residues are part of each CDR3. A D gene is named only where the DNA matches it firmly. Some rows mark clone size as missing; the rest say once, few, many or name a class of expanded clone.

>16|NA|TRBV15|NA|TRBJ2-1
CATSRAGVVSYNEQFF
TGTGCCACCAGCAGAGCGGGGGTGGTCTCCTACAATGAGCAGTTCTTC
>16|NA|TRBV9|TRBD1|TRBJ2-3
CASSVMGTGEADTQYF
TGTGCCAGCAGCGTGATGGGGACAGGGGAGGCAGATACGCAGTATTTT
>16|NA|TRBV7-2|NA|TRBJ1-1
CASSLGTGTGNTEAFF
TGTGCCAGCAGCTTAGGTACAGGGACGGGGAACACTGAAGCTTTCTTT
>13|few|TRBV30|NA|TRBJ1-6
CAWTAVTNSPLHF
TGTGCCTGGACTGCGGTTACTAATTCACCCCTCCACTTT
>17|NA|TRBV9|NA|TRBJ1-2
CASSAADSGQRNNGYTF
TGTGCCAGCAGCGCCGCGGACTCAGGGCAGAGAAATAATGGCTACACCTTC
>14|few|TRBV29-1|NA|TRBJ2-7
CSVAGQGGSYEQYF
TGCAGCGTCGCGGGGCAGGGCGGGTCCTACGAGCAGTACTTC
>14|few|TRBV6-1|NA|TRBJ1-6
CASSDIDRSSPLHF
TGTGCCAGCAGTGACATCGACAGATCTTCACCCCTCCACTTT
>16|few|TRBV5-4|TRBD2|TRBJ2-5
CASSLDLSGGAETQYF
TGTGCCAGCAGCTTGGATCTTAGCGGGGGGGCAGAGACCCAGTACTTC
>16|NA|TRBV5-1|TRBD1|TRBJ2-7
CASSLEWDRGQSEQYF
TGCGCCAGCAGCTTGGAATGGGACAGGGGGCAGTCCGAGCAGTACTTC
>15|few|TRBV30|TRBD1|TRBJ1-6
CAWSAGGNYNSPLHF
TGTGCCTGGAGTGCAGGGGGAAACTATAATTCACCCCTCCACTTT
>15|NA|TRBV27|NA|TRBJ1-6
CASSPRGPANSPLHF
TGTGCCAGCAGTCCGCGGGGGCCGGCTAATTCACCCCTCCACTTT
>15|NA|TRBV7-2|TRBD1|TRBJ1-3
CASSLTGSSGNTIYF
TGTGCCAGCAGCTTGACAGGGAGCTCTGGAAACACCATATATTTT
>13|few|TRBV28|NA|TRBJ1-2
CASSRQYHYGYTF
TGTGCCAGCAGCCGCCAGTACCACTATGGCTACACCTTC
>13|NA|TRBV29-1|NA|TRBJ2-3
CSVCRASTDTQYF
TGCAGCGTTTGCAGGGCGAGCACAGATACGCAGTATTTT
>17|few|TRBV4-1|NA|TRBJ1-2
CASSQDPTRESYYGYTF
TGCGCCAGCAGCCAAGATCCTACAAGGGAAAGTTACTATGGCTACACCTTC
>15|few|TRBV6-6|NA|TRBJ1-1
CASSYSSYGSPGAFF
TGTGCCAGCAGTTACTCGTCGTACGGAAGCCCCGGAGCTTTCTTT
>14|NA|TRBV6-5|NA|TRBJ1-5
CASSRVGGNQPQHF
TGTGCCAGCAGCAGGGTAGGGGGCAATCAGCCCCAGCATTTT
>15|NA|TRBV7-9|NA|TRBJ1-2
CASTPVSGANYGYTF
TGTGCCAGCACCCCTGTTTCGGGAGCTAACTATGGCTACACCTTC
>15|many|TRBV10-3|NA|TRBJ2-6
CAISESGAGANVLTF
TGTGCCATCAGTGAGTCGGGCGCTGGGGCCAACGTCCTGACTTTC
>11|NA|TRBV10-2|NA|TRBJ2-5
CASSVGETQYF
TGCGCCAGCTCGGTCGGAGAGACCCAGTACTTC
>13|NA|TRBV7-6|NA|TRBJ2-7
CASSQPSSREQYF
TGTGCCAGCAGCCAACCCTCTAGTCGCGAGCAGTACTTC
>15|few|TRBV14|TRBD1|TRBJ2-1
CASSKGQGYYNEQFF
TGTGCCAGCAGCAAGGGACAGGGCTACTACAATGAGCAGTTCTTC
>14|NA|TRBV4-3|TRBD1|TRBJ1-5
CASSQVQGDQPQHF
TGCGCCAGCAGCCAAGTTCAGGGGGATCAGCCCCAGCATTTT
>13|few|TRBV27|TRBD1|TRBJ2-3
CASSRQGSDTQYF
TGTGCCAGCAGCCGACAGGGGTCGGATACGCAGTATTTT
>10|few|TRBV20-1|NA|TRBJ1-6
CSATQGPLHF
TGCAGTGCTACTCAGGGACCCCTCCACTTT
>14|few|TRBV29-1|NA|TRBJ2-3
CSVELGAPADTQYF
TGCAGCGTTGAGCTCGGTGCTCCCGCAGATACGCAGTATTTT
>18|few|TRBV9|TRBD1|TRBJ1-5
CASSPEGWDRISNQPQHF
TGTGCCAGCAGCCCAGAGGGTTGGGACAGAATCAGCAATCAGCCCCAGCATTTT
>14|NA|TRBV2|NA|TRBJ2-7
CASKEGSRVSEQYF
TGTGCCAGCAAAGAGGGCAGCAGGGTTTCCGAGCAGTACTTC
>17|NA|TRBV9|TRBD1|TRBJ2-7
CASSGSRDSQISYEQYF
TGTGCCAGCAGCGGGAGCCGGGACAGCCAAATTTCCTACGAGCAGTACTTC
>10|NA|TRBV29-1|NA|TRBJ1-2
CSVDNPGYTF
TGCAGCGTTGATAACCCCGGCTACACCTTC
>19|few|TRBV7-3|NA|TRBJ2-6
CASSLRAGALISGANVLTF
TGTGCCAGCAGCTTAAGGGCGGGGGCCTTGATATCCGGGGCCAACGTCCTGACTTTC
>17|once|TRBV28|TRBD1|TRBJ1-6
CASSLVLRDSFNSPLHF
TGTGCCAGCAGTTTAGTCCTACGGGACAGTTTTAATTCACCCCTCCACTTT
>18|NA|TRBV7-2|NA|TRBJ2-2
CASSFVGVEEFNTGELFF
TGTGCCAGCAGCTTTGTTGGAGTCGAGGAGTTCAACACCGGGGAGCTGTTTTTT
>16|few|TRBV9|TRBD1|TRBJ1-4
CASHPGDRAPNEKLFF
TGTGCCAGCCACCCCGGGGACAGGGCGCCGAATGAAAAACTGTTTTTT
>14|few|TRBV10-3|TRBD1|TRBJ2-7
CAISEGQGIYEQYF
TGTGCCATCAGTGAGGGACAGGGCATCTACGAGCAGTACTTC
>14|NA|TRBV2|NA|TRBJ2-2
CASSDRVRAGELFF
TGTGCCAGCAGTGACAGGGTTCGGGCCGGGGAGCTGTTTTTT
>18|few|TRBV7-9|TRBD1|TRBJ1-5
CASSLGPGTGGAGQPQHF
TGTGCCAGCAGCCTTGGCCCCGGGACAGGGGGCGCGGGTCAGCCCCAGCATTTT
>14|NA|TRBV2|NA|TRBJ2-1
CASLWGPTNNEQFF
TGTGCCAGTCTGTGGGGACCCACGAACAATGAGCAGTTCTTC
>14|few|TRBV14|NA|TRBJ1-6
CASSSHANNSPLHF
TGTGCCAGCAGCTCGCACGCGAATAATTCACCCCTCCACTTT
>15|few|TRBV10-3|NA|TRBJ2-2
CAISPGERNTGELFF
TGTGCCATCAGTCCAGGGGAAAGGAACACCGGGGAGCTGTTTTTT
>11|NA|TRBV20-1|NA|TRBJ2-7
CSARREAEQYF
TGCAGTGCTAGAAGAGAAGCCGAGCAGTACTTC
>17|NA|TRBV9|NA|TRBJ2-6
CASSGTQGFSGANVLTF
TGTGCCAGCAGCGGCACACAGGGATTCTCTGGGGCCAACGTCCTGACTTTC
>11|NA|TRBV6-5|NA|TRBJ2-7
CASSYGGEQYF
TGTGCCAGCAGTTACGGGGGGGAGCAGTACTTC
>13|few|TRBV28|NA|TRBJ1-5
CAIKGGGNQPQHF
TGTGCCATCAAGGGAGGGGGCAATCAGCCCCAGCATTTT
>14|few|TRBV7-9|TRBD1|TRBJ1-1
CASSYGTDKSEAFF
TGTGCCAGCAGCTACGGGACAGACAAATCTGAAGCTTTCTTT
>17|few|TRBV4-2|TRBD1|TRBJ2-2
CASSQDGAGQGTGELFF
TGTGCCAGCAGCCAAGATGGGGCCGGACAGGGGACCGGGGAGCTGTTTTTT
>15|few|TRBV18|NA|TRBJ1-2
CASSPPGQGFYGYTF
TGTGCCAGCTCACCACCGGGGCAGGGGTTCTATGGCTACACCTTC
>15|few|TRBV7-2|TRBD2|TRBJ2-1
CASSPIRAGGNEQFF
TGTGCCAGCAGCCCCATTAGGGCGGGGGGCAATGAGCAGTTCTTC
>11|few|TRBV20-1|NA|TRBJ2-7
CSASLNYEQYF
TGCAGTGCTAGCTTGAACTACGAGCAGTACTTC
>16|few|TRBV10-3|TRBD2|TRBJ2-5
CAISAARGGAGETQYF
TGTGCCATCAGTGCCGCCCGGGGAGGGGCTGGGGAGACCCAGTACTTC
>16|few|TRBV6-6|NA|TRBJ2-6
CASSYPQGPGANVLTF
TGTGCCAGCAGTTACCCTCAGGGACCCGGGGCCAACGTCCTGACTTTC
>14|NA|TRBV6-5|NA|TRBJ1-6
CASSEEHRRSPLHF
TGTGCCAGCAGTGAAGAGCACAGGCGATCACCCCTCCACTTT
>15|few|TRBV6-1|NA|TRBJ2-3
CASSEMPGAGDTQYF
TGTGCCAGCAGTGAAATGCCCGGGGCCGGAGATACGCAGTATTTT
>19|few|TRBV21-1|NA|TRBJ2-6
CASSKDPGLRNSGANVLTF
TGTGCCAGCAGCAAAGACCCAGGGCTCCGCAACTCTGGGGCCAACGTCCTGACTTTC
>12|NA|TRBV7-2|NA|TRBJ2-5
CASSTSQETQYF
TGTGCCAGCAGCACCTCGCAAGAGACCCAGTACTTC
>17|few|TRBV9|TRBD2|TRBJ2-5
CASSVGTGGPEVETQYF
TGTGCCAGCAGCGTCGGCACGGGGGGGCCGGAGGTTGAGACCCAGTACTTC
>14|few|TRBV7-9|TRBD1|TRBJ1-5
CASPSTGNNQPQHF
TGTGCCAGCCCCTCGACAGGGAACAATCAGCCCCAGCATTTT
>15|NA|TRBV5-1|TRBD1|TRBJ2-1
CASSPGGIAYNEQFF
TGCGCCAGCAGTCCAGGGGGTATTGCCTACAATGAGCAGTTCTTC
>11|NA|TRBV20-1|NA|TRBJ2-5
CSRGVGETQYF
TGCAGTCGAGGGGTGGGGGAGACCCAGTACTTC